Given below is one T cell receptor (beta chain) in context. The data originate from a study of technical replicates of blood from a few donors. Profiled with immunoSEQ multiplex PCR; TCRdb holds only in-frame clones, not every one. The repertoire holds under 110,000 clones, roughly 95% seen once, with roughly 0.19% in the top ten. Germline values: CDR1 PRHDT, CDR2 FYEKMQ (reference sequence). Germline trimming cut 2 bases from V and 4 bases from J; bases unmatched to any gene: 4. The CDR3 contains 14 residues. Specimen: T cells isolated from PBMCs. This TCR came from a human donor in good health. V usage is TRBV13 and J usage is TRBJ1-1, with 7 bases aligning to TRBD1. This CDR3 reads CASSLRGGATEAFF. DNA of the CDR3: TGTGCCAGCAGCTTAAGAGGGGGCGCCACTGAAGCTTTCTTT.